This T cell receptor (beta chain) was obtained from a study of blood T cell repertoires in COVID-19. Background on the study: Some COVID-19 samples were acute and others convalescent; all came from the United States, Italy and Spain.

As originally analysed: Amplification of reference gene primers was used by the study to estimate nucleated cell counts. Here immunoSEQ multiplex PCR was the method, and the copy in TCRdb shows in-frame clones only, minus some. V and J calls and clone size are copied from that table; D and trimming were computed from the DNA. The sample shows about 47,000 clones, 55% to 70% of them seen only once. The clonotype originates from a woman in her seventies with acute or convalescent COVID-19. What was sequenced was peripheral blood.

CDR3 sequence reads: CASSLAGGGLAKNIQYF. Here the CDR3 DNA reads TGTGCCAGCAGCTTAGCGGGAGGCGGACTAGCCAAAAACATTCAGTACTTC. The V gene is TRBV7-9, the J gene TRBJ2-4; maybe TRBD2 (6 bases). Trimming shortened V by 0 bases and J by 0 bases, and 12 bases separated the two germline ends. There are 17 residues in the CDR3. Germline-derived CDR1 and CDR2 are SEHNR and FQNEAQ (reference sequence). Based on the CDR3 plus reference TRBV7-9 and TRBJ2-4, the full variable domain is DTGVSQNPRHKITKRGQNVTFRCDPISEHNRLYWYRQTLGQGPEFLTYFQNEAQLEKSRLLSDRFSAERPKGSFSTLEIQRTEQGDSAMYLCASSLAGGGLAKNIQYFGAGTRLSVL.